Listed below are T cell receptor beta chains from one sample, sequenced in a study of blood T cell repertoires in COVID-19. This table comes from immunoSEQ multiplex PCR, and its TCRdb copy is limited to in-frame clones, with some not included. This sample has roughly 67,000 clones, with about 83% found just once. Sequenced input: peripheral blood. The receptor source for this set is a human donor in a cohort sampled during active COVID-19. Each CDR3 is given with its conserved first and last residue.

v_call: TRBV2; j_call: TRBJ2-3; cdr3_aa: CASSRGLTDTQYF
v_call: TRBV5-4; j_call: TRBJ2-1; cdr3_aa: CASSYAIAGGQVLEQFF
v_call: TRBV5-1; j_call: TRBJ1-1; cdr3_aa: CASSFAGQGWTEAFF
v_call: TRBV19; j_call: TRBJ2-7; cdr3_aa: CASSPTGVPYEQYF
v_call: TRBV28; j_call: TRBJ2-5; cdr3_aa: CASSLLTAQETQYF
v_call: TRBV29-1; j_call: TRBJ1-2; cdr3_aa: CSVEERNLYGYTF
v_call: TRBV28; j_call: TRBJ2-7; cdr3_aa: CASPLGVVSYEQYF
v_call: TRBV7-9; j_call: TRBJ1-2; cdr3_aa: CASSYRGLDYGYTF
v_call: TRBV3-1/TRBV3-2; j_call: TRBJ2-3; cdr3_aa: CASSQRTASRTDTQYF
v_call: TRBV4-1; j_call: TRBJ2-7; cdr3_aa: CASSQDRGAYEQYF
v_call: TRBV7-9; j_call: TRBJ2-1; cdr3_aa: CASSPRRGLAGAGDEQFF
v_call: TRBV28; j_call: TRBJ2-3; cdr3_aa: CASSSRSGGTDTQYF
v_call: TRBV5-4; j_call: TRBJ2-7; cdr3_aa: CASSGERTGASGEQYF
v_call: TRBV11-3; j_call: TRBJ2-2; cdr3_aa: CASSLSIGTSVTGELFF
v_call: TRBV19; j_call: TRBJ1-2; cdr3_aa: CASSRGFQDLYGYTF
v_call: TRBV6-4; j_call: TRBJ2-5; cdr3_aa: CASSAGSGSGETQYF
v_call: TRBV29-1; j_call: TRBJ2-2; cdr3_aa: CSVAGRRNTGELFF
v_call: TRBV3-1/TRBV3-2; j_call: TRBJ2-4; cdr3_aa: CASSHSNLAKNIQYF
v_call: TRBV4-1; j_call: TRBJ1-5; cdr3_aa: CASSDRIVSNQPQHF
v_call: TRBV18; j_call: TRBJ1-4; cdr3_aa: CASHRGLANEKLFF
v_call: TRBV5-4; j_call: TRBJ1-6; cdr3_aa: CASSLGTRYNSPLHF
v_call: TRBV18; j_call: TRBJ2-3; cdr3_aa: CASSPGTGRTDTQYF
v_call: TRBV6-2/TRBV6-3; j_call: TRBJ2-7; cdr3_aa: CASSHYPLRGQAPEQYF
v_call: TRBV28; j_call: TRBJ2-7; cdr3_aa: CASSLLAGSYEQYF
v_call: TRBV30; j_call: TRBJ2-2; cdr3_aa: CAWSPDRGQVGELFF
v_call: TRBV3-1/TRBV3-2; j_call: TRBJ2-3; cdr3_aa: CASSQVLGGDTQYF
v_call: TRBV21-1; j_call: TRBJ1-2; cdr3_aa: CASSKLATRGLHTF
v_call: TRBV5-1; j_call: TRBJ1-1; cdr3_aa: CASRRSRGLNTEAFF
v_call: TRBV24-1; j_call: TRBJ2-2; cdr3_aa: CATSDPGHSNTGELFF
v_call: TRBV19; j_call: TRBJ1-2; cdr3_aa: CASERSSSNRDRGSTNYGYTF
v_call: TRBV2; j_call: TRBJ2-7; cdr3_aa: CASHRENEQYF
v_call: TRBV9; j_call: TRBJ1-5; cdr3_aa: CASSLDGTSYQPQHF
v_call: TRBV5-4; j_call: TRBJ1-3; cdr3_aa: CASSPQGGNTIYF
v_call: TRBV19; j_call: TRBJ2-2; cdr3_aa: CASSTHGTGGNTGELFF
v_call: TRBV10-3; j_call: TRBJ2-7; cdr3_aa: CAISEGTRGFSYEQYF
v_call: TRBV4-2; j_call: TRBJ1-6; cdr3_aa: CASSQSYGPGPLSPLHF
v_call: TRBV5-1; j_call: TRBJ2-7; cdr3_aa: CASSSRPRGLLYEQYF
v_call: TRBV5-4; j_call: TRBJ1-1; cdr3_aa: CASSLEQGGTEAFF
v_call: TRBV6-2/TRBV6-3; j_call: TRBJ2-5; cdr3_aa: CASSYSPGETQYF
v_call: TRBV18; j_call: TRBJ2-7; cdr3_aa: CASSPRLAGDEQYF
v_call: TRBV28; j_call: TRBJ2-3; cdr3_aa: CASGASTDTQYF
v_call: TRBV7-6; j_call: TRBJ2-1; cdr3_aa: CASSLAQLREVYNEQFF
v_call: TRBV5-1; j_call: TRBJ1-2; cdr3_aa: CASSLTGGNYGYTF
v_call: TRBV28; j_call: TRBJ1-3; cdr3_aa: CASSPGGAVSGNTIYF